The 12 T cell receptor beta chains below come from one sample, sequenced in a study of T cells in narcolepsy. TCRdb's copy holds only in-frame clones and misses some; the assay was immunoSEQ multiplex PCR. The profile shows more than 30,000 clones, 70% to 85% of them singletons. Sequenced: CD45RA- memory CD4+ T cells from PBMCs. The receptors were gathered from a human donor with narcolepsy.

The CDR3 loop is CASSPQGTDTQYF. Written as DNA, the CDR3 is TGTGCCAGCTCACCACAGGGCACAGATACGCAGTATTTT. The V and J genes are TRBV18 and TRBJ2-3; D is unclear. The germline gives CDR1 KGHSH, CDR2 LQKENI. The CDR3 length is 13 residues. Trimming cost V 1 base and J 1 base, with 3 bases left between them.

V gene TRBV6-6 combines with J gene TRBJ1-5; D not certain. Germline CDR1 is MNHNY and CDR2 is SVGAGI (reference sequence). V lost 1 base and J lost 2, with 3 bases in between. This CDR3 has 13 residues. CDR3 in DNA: TGTGCCAGCAGTTACTTAGGCAATCAGCCCCAGCATTTT. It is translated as CASSYLGNQPQHF.

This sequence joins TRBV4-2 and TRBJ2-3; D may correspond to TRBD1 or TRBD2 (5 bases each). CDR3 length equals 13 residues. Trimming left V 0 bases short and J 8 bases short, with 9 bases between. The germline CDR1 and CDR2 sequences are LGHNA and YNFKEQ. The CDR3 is CASSQDSGGTQYF. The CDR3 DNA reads TGTGCCAGCAGCCAAGATAGTGGGGGTACGCAGTATTTT.

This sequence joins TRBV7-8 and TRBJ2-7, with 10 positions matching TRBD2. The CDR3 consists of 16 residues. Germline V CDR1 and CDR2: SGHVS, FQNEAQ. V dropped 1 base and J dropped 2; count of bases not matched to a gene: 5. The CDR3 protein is CASSLGLAGGPYEQYF. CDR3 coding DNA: TGTGCCAGCAGCTTAGGATTAGCGGGGGGCCCCTACGAGCAGTACTTC.

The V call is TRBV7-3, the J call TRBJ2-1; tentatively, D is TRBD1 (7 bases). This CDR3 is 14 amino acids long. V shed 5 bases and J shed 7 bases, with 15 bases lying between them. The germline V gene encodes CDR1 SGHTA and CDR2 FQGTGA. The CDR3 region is CASSPSQGRNEQFF. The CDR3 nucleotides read TGTGCCAGCAGCCCTTCACAGGGGAGGAATGAGCAGTTCTTC.

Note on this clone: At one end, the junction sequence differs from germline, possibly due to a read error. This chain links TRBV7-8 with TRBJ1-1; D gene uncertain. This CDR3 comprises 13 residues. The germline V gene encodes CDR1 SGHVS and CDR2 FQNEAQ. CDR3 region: CASSLAGNTETFF. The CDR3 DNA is TGTGCCAGCAGCTTAGCAGGGAACACTGAAACTTTCTTT. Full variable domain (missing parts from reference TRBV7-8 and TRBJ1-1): GAGVSQSPRYKVAKRGQDVALRCDPISGHVSLFWYQQALGQGPEFLTYFQNEAQLDKSGLPSDRFFAERPEGSVSTLKIQRTQQEDSAVYLCASSLAGNTETFFGQGTRLTVV.

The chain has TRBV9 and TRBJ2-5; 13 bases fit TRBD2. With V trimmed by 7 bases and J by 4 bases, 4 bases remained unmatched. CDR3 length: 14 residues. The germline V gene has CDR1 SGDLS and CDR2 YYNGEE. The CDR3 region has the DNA TGTGCCAGCGGCACTAGCGGGGGGGCAGAGACCCAGTACTTC. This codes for CASGTSGGAETQYF.

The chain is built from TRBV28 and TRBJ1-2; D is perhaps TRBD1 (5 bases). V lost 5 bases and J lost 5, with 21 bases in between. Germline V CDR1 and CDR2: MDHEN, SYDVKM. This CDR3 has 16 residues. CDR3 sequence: CASSPSTAAGGYGYTF. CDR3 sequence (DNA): TGTGCCAGCAGTCCCAGTACGGCCGCCGGGGGATATGGCTACACCTTC.

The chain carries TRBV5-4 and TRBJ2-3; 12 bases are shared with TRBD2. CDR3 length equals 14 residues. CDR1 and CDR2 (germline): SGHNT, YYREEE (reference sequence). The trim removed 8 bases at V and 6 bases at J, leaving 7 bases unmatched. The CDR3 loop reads CASKTSGGVDTQYF. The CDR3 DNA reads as TGTGCCAGTAAGACTAGCGGGGGTGTGGATACGCAGTATTTT.

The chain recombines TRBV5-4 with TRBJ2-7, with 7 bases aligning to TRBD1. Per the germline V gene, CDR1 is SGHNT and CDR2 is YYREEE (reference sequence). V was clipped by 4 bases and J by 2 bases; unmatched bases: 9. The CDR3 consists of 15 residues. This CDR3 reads CASSDSTGTAYEQYF. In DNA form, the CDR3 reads TGTGCCAGCAGCGATAGTACCGGGACAGCCTACGAGCAGTACTTC.

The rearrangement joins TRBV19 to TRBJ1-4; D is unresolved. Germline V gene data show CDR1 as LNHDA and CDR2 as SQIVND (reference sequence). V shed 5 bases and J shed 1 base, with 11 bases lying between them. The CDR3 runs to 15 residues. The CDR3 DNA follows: TGTGCCAGTAGTTCCTCGGACGGAACTAATGAAAAACTGTTTTTT. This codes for CASSSSDGTNEKLFF.

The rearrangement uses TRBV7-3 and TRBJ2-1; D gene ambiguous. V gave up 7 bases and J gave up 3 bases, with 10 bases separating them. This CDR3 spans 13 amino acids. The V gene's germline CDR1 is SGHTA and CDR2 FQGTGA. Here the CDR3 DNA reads TGTGCCAGCACCCCCCCCCGCTACAATGAGCAGTTCTTC. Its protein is CASTPPRYNEQFF.